What follows are 4 T cell receptor beta chains derived from one specimen sequenced in a study of T-cell memory formation after mild COVID-19. From the 5' RACE reads, TCRdb called clonotypes with MiXCR, one entry per CDR3 protein. This sample has about 110,000 distinct CDR3 sequences; 12% occur once, and the top ten carry roughly 30%. The specimen sequenced was PBMCs or a T cell subset sorted from them (not recorded which). The receptors shown here come from an adult woman who had mild COVID-19 (a few samples of this study predate the infection). Cell type and time point are not known.

The rearrangement links TRBV14 to TRBJ2-7; a possible D gene is TRBD2 (6 bases). Germline CDR1 is SGHDN and CDR2 is FVKESK. The CDR3 runs to 18 residues. The V end lost 3 bases, the J end lost 4 bases, and 25 bases lay between the germline ends. The CDR3: CASSHLHEGAGKGYEQYF. CDR3 nucleotides: TGTGCCAGCAGCCACCTTCACGAAGGTGCGGGAAAGGGTTACGAGCAGTACTTC.

This clonotype was seen many times. The V call is TRBV29-1, the J call TRBJ2-7; no firm D call. The CDR3 totals 12 residues. V lost 3 bases and J lost 2, with 8 bases in between. Germline V lookup: CDR1 SQVTM, CDR2 ANQGSEA. The CDR3 nucleotides read TGCAGCGTTGATCCGGGTACCTACGAGCAGTACTTC. It is translated as CSVDPGTYEQYF.

This chain connects TRBV7-2 to TRBJ1-2; D is ambiguous. V lost 5 bases to trimming and J lost 2 bases, with 15 bases between them. From germline, CDR1 is SGHTA and CDR2 FQGNSA. CDR3 size: 15 residues. CDR3 DNA sequence: TGTGCCAGCAGCCCTGGACTGGGATTCAACTATGGCTACACCTTC. This encodes CASSPGLGFNYGYTF.

This clonotype was seen ten or more times. V gene TRBV20-1 combines with J gene TRBJ2-5; 7 bases line up with TRBD2. CDR1 is DFQATT, CDR2 SNEGSKA, per germline (reference sequence). The CDR3 totals 16 residues. V lost 3 bases to trimming and J lost 2 bases; unmatched junction nucleotides: 12. CDR3 protein: CSASRWDGGNQETQYF. CDR3 bases: TGCAGTGCTAGCCGTTGGGACGGGGGGAATCAAGAGACCCAGTACTTC.